There are a few counts of the clone carrying this TCR beta chain. CDR3 length equals 17 residues. Germline loops: CDR1 MGHRA, CDR2 YSYEKL. Unmatched junction bases numbered 4, after V lost 1 base and J lost 4 bases. These data are taken from a study of blood T cell repertoires in COVID-19. In the study overall: PBMCs, B-cell-depleted T cells, or T cells provided the cDNA or gDNA that made up the material.

TCRdb keeps only in-frame clones here, not all; method: immunoSEQ multiplex PCR. The table includes roughly 55,000 clones, approximately 92% detected once. The sequenced sample was peripheral blood. The chain joins TRBV4-1 to TRBJ2-1; 13 bases align to TRBD2. The TCR sequence derives from a human donor with active COVID-19. The donor label of this sample is uncertain. The DNA of the CDR3 is TGCGCCAGCAGCCAAGGACTAGCGGGGGGTCCGTACAATGAGCAGTTCTTC. It translates to CASSQGLAGGPYNEQFF.